This TCR beta chain was found in a study of blood T cell repertoires in COVID-19. Background on the study: In each case, the material was cDNA or gDNA derived from T cells, B-cell-depleted T cells, or PBMCs.

This clone was counted at least ten times. Germline values: CDR1 MDHEN, CDR2 SYDVKM. The CDR3 covers 13 residues. V was clipped by 6 bases and J by 4 bases; unmatched bases: 4. This table comes from immunoSEQ multiplex PCR, and its TCRdb copy is limited to in-frame clones, with some not included. The data hold approximately 240,000 clones, with roughly three quarters observed a single time. The chain is built from TRBV28 and TRBJ1-1; 8 bases match TRBD1. The receptor was isolated from a woman aged 40 to 49 with active or convalescent COVID-19. What was sequenced was peripheral blood. CDR3 sequence reads: CASRSTGVTEAFF. CDR3 DNA sequence: TGTGCCAGCAGGTCGACAGGGGTCACTGAAGCTTTCTTT.